A single T cell receptor beta chain is shown here with its context. Its antigen is currently unknown. This sample was included in a study of T cells expressing NK-cell markers. Turning to the study itself: Beta-chain profiling covered CD3+CD56+NKG2C+, CD3+CD56+NKG2C- and CD3+CD56-NKG2C+ sorted subsets. Whole-study findings and limits: Several of the donors also had these clonotypes leading their CD3+CD56-NKG2C+ fraction. The share of CD8+ T cells held by dominant NKG2C+ clonotypes was about 1.0-7.5% in roughly 6 donors.

5'RACE template switching built TCR beta cDNA with unique molecular identifiers. TCRdb re-called the 5' RACE reads and shows each CDR3 protein once, DNA omitted. There are about 390,000 distinct CDR3 sequences in the sample, with approximately 12% held by the top ten. The CDR3 consists of 14 residues. Germline assignment: CDR1 MNHNY and CDR2 SVGAGI (reference sequence). The material sequenced was blood T cells: a sorted CD56 or NKG2C T cell subset, CD4+ or CD8+ T cells, or bulk PBMC T cells (not recorded which). The receptor was isolated from a woman between 50 and 59 years old in good health. The J gene is TRBJ2-7, the V gene TRBV6-6. The CDR3 loop is CASSYHPLIYEQYF.